This T cell receptor beta chain was documented in a study of T cell responses to AZD1222 COVID-19 vaccine. Overall study findings and caveats: Mapped onto spike, vaccine-associated CD4 TCRs spanned it and were dominant at 160-218 and 743-854. Two AZD1222 administrations were followed by greater Spike-specific TCR breadth and depth.

Whether given at about 4 or about 12 weeks, second doses were pooled. In regard to this clone: Its antigen remains unknown.

Assay used: immunoSEQ multiplex PCR; TCRdb lists only in-frame clones, some missing. The sample comprises about 110,000 clones, around 90% of which are singletons, and about 15% rests with the top ten. This sequence was found in an adult who received the AZD1222 COVID-19 vaccine. The specimen comprised peripheral blood, sampled 28 days after the second AZD1222 dose.

CDR3 in amino acids: CASSQTEYEQYF. CDR3 coding DNA: TGCGCCAGCAGCCAGACAGAGTACGAGCAGTACTTC. This chain connects TRBV5-1 to TRBJ2-7, with D possibly being TRBD1 (5 bases). CDR1 is SGHRS and CDR2 is YFSETQ in the germline V gene. CDR3 length equals 12 residues. Trimming took off 4 bases at V and 4 bases at J, with 9 bases between the two ends.